This T cell receptor (beta chain) appears in the sequencing data of a study of T cell responses to AZD1222 COVID-19 vaccine (dated by TCRdb to the early 2020s). Some background on the complete study: AZD1222 recipients whose second dose came at about 4 weeks and those whose second dose came at about 12 weeks were combined into one group, since spike-specific TCR depth and breadth did not differ between the two schedules. A total of more than 230 trial participants underwent TCR sequencing, of whom around 200 received two doses of AZD1222 and some 26 received two doses of the MenACWY control vaccine. Trial participants were enrolled into age subgroups of 18-55, 56-69 and 70-plus years, which contained about 150, 27 and 61 TCR-sequenced participants, respectively. The research as a whole found: After two AZD1222 doses, spike-specific TCR breadth and depth were significantly higher than at day 0 and than in MenACWY recipients. CD4 TCRs associated with the vaccine covered the entire spike protein, and the dominant responses were in regions 160-218 and 743-854. Most participants were white British and females outnumbered males, and the authors suggested that clonal diversity may have been underestimated. Conclusions about previously exposed vaccinees are limited, since just five to seven AZD1222 recipients were seropositive for SARS-CoV-2 at baseline. Because no day 14 peak-response samples were available, the repertoires could be characterized only after the peak T cell response. Epitopes outside the regions mutated in the B.1.351 and B.1.1.7 variants were reportedly recognized by nearly half of the unique spike-specific TCRs. The 56-69-year group was small, and its depth increase did not reach significance, likely because of low power.

Between the V and J ends, shortened by 5 bases and 4 bases respectively, the junction contains 12 bases. According to the germline V gene, CDR1 reads SQVTM and CDR2 reads ANQGSEA. From cysteine to phenylalanine, the CDR3 is 14 amino acids long. Only the CDR3 DNA stays, 42 bases, in frame from base 1. Per the publication, the time point label means: baseline before first vaccination. Samples from vaccinated people were obtained from the UK trials COV001 and COV002, which included a single-blind randomized controlled phase 2/3 trial of AZD1222 (ChAdOx1 nCoV-19) in healthy adults. For TCRbeta chain sequencing, PBMC samples were collected from trial participants at day 0 and at day 28 after the second dose. The CDR3 regions of human TCRbeta chains were analyzed by immunosequencing. As for how the authors treated the data: Repertoire TCRs were matched against a reference library of SARS-CoV-2-specific TCRs generated with the MIRA antigen-specificity platform. Breadth was defined as the fraction of unique TCRs that were SARS-CoV-2-associated. Depth was defined as the fraction of total T cells that were SARS-CoV-2-associated. Each spike-specific TCR was assigned to its reactive spike region and to a CD4 or CD8 class using the MIRA data. Log10-transformed breadth and depth values were compared by one-way ANOVA with Sidak's multiple comparisons tests. TCRdb holds this immuneACCESS table with in-frame rearrangements only. Some clones are missing; in checked studies, unresolved V genes explain under half, and the rest has no known cause. The DNA gave D and trimming, while V, J and clone size come from that table. For this sample there are roughly 93,000 clones; roughly nine tenths appear just once. The ten largest clonotypes hold roughly 1.7% of the sample.

Points on this clone: The target of this receptor is not known. Base qualities are missing; no much larger clone stands one base away.

The V gene is TRBV29-1 and the J gene is TRBJ2-6, with no confident D gene call. This TCR derives from an adult in good health. The specimen comprised peripheral blood, sampled on day 0 of AZD1222 vaccination. The DNA sequence follows: TGCAGCGTTTCGAGTGTATCGGGGGCCAACGTCCTGACTTTC. Its translation reads: CSVSSVSGANVLTF.